Shown below are 20 T cell receptor beta chains from a single sample sequenced in a study of CXCR3-negative and CXCR3-positive naive CD8 T cells. The antigens of these receptors remain unknown. Findings of the study overall: CXCR3-expressing naive cells carried TRB CDR3s more hydrophobic than those of CXCR3-negative naive cells.

5' RACE that incorporated UMI labels was used to prepare the TRB cDNA libraries. TCRdb re-called the 5' RACE reads, yielding one record per CDR3 amino acid sequence without DNA. Its clone listing holds around 130,000 distinct CDR3 sequences. The sample consisted of naive CXCR3+ CD8+ T cells from blood. Subset meaning: CD45RO-CCR7+CD27+CD95- naive CD8+ T cells expressing CXCR3 (TNR3+). The receptor source for this set is a human donor in good health. Some clones in this sample may be carry-over from other donors' samples.

The V call is TRBV11-3, the J call TRBJ1-1. CDR3 length: 13 residues. Germline V CDR1 and CDR2: SGHNT, YENEEA. CDR3 sequence: CASSRNMNTEAFF.

V gene TRBV4-1 combines with J gene TRBJ1-6; checking the TCRdb D call of TRBD1 is not possible without DNA. The CDR3 covers 15 residues. The germline CDR1 and CDR2 sequences are MGHRA and YSYEKL. The CDR3 reads CASSQGTGTNSPLHF.

V and J are TRBV7-3 and TRBJ2-2. Per the germline V gene, CDR1 is SGHTA and CDR2 is FQGTGA. The CDR3 covers 16 residues. This CDR3 is CASSLLRTANTGELFF. Combining the CDR3 with reference TRBV7-3 and TRBJ2-2 gives the whole variable domain GAGVSQTPSNKVTEKGKYVELRCDPISGHTALYWYRQSLGQGPEFLIYFQGTGAADDSGLPNDRFFAVRPEGSVSTLKIQRTERGDSAVYLCASSLLRTANTGELFFGEGSRLTVL.

The chain employs TRBV24-1 and TRBJ2-1; no DNA is available, so the TRBD2 call from TCRdb remains unchecked. Germline CDR1 KGHDR, CDR2 SFDVKD. The CDR3 runs to 14 residues. The CDR3 here is CATSALGASDEQFF.

This sequence joins TRBV4-1 and TRBJ1-1. Germline V gene lookup returns CDR1 MGHRA and CDR2 YSYEKL. CDR3 length: 15 residues. The chain's CDR3 is CASSQPGKMNTEAFF.

The V gene is TRBV28, the J gene TRBJ2-7; no DNA is available, so the TRBD1 call from TCRdb remains unchecked. The length of the CDR3 is 17 residues. Germline V gives CDR1 MDHEN, CDR2 SYDVKM. The CDR3 here is CASSYPPRGDRVHEQYF. Drawing the rest from reference TRBV28 and TRBJ2-7, the complete variable domain is DVKVTQSSRYLVKRTGEKVFLECVQDMDHENMFWYRQDPGLGLRLIYFSYDVKMKEKGDIPEGYSVSREKKERFSLILESASTNQTSMYLCASSYPPRGDRVHEQYFGPGTRLTVT.

The chain joins TRBV7-9 to TRBJ2-1; as DNA is missing, the TRBD2 call by TCRdb cannot be tested. The CDR3 consists of 15 residues. Germline-derived CDR1 and CDR2 are SEHNR and FQNEAQ (reference sequence). This CDR3 is CASSLKAGGKNEQFF.

The gene calls are TRBV5-5 and TRBJ1-2. Germline V CDR1 and CDR2: SGHKS, YYEKEE (reference sequence). The CDR3 spans 13 residues. Here the CDR3 reads CASSLRQNYGYTF.

The chain couples TRBV12-3 or TRBV12-4 to TRBJ2-7; TCRdb picks TRBD1, but there is no DNA to check that call. The CDR3 is made up of 14 amino acids. The CDR3 loop is CASGTGTGGYEQYF.

This chain links TRBV7-2 with TRBJ2-2; TCRdb selects TRBD1, and the lack of DNA leaves this call unchecked. This CDR3 has 16 amino acids. Germline loops: CDR1 SGHTA, CDR2 FQGNSA. The chain's CDR3 is CASSLDGTLAGGELFF.

The chain joins TRBV24-1 to TRBJ1-2; with no DNA, the TCRdb D assignment of TRBD1 cannot be verified. Per germline, CDR1 KGHDR and CDR2 SFDVKD. This CDR3 is 14 amino acids long. CDR3 sequence: CATNNPDSNYGYTF.

The CDR3 loop reads CASSFLLLNGEQFF. The chain recombines TRBV28 with TRBJ2-1. The CDR3 sequence is 14 residues long. CDR1 is MDHEN, CDR2 SYDVKM, per germline.

The genes are TRBV23-1 and TRBJ2-1; checking the TCRdb D call of TRBD2 is not possible without DNA. Being an ORF, TRBV23-1 has a function that is uncertain. CDR3 length equals 16 residues. CDR3: CASSQEGQGSYNEQFF.

V and J are TRBV30 and TRBJ2-3; the TCRdb D gene call, TRBD1, has no DNA to confirm it. The CDR3 is 13 residues long. CDR1 and CDR2 (germline): GTSNPN, SVGIG (reference sequence). CDR3 region: CALDRGVGDTQYF.

V and J are TRBV11-2 and TRBJ2-1. This CDR3 contains 15 residues. The germline gives CDR1 SGHAT, CDR2 FQNNGV. CDR3 in amino acids: CASSLEGSSYNEQFF.

The V and J genes are TRBV12-3 or TRBV12-4 and TRBJ2-7. This CDR3 comprises 13 residues. CDR3 residues: CASSRGTHDEQYF.

J is TRBJ1-6 and V is TRBV7-9. The CDR3 loop spans 17 amino acids. Looked up from germline, CDR1 is SEHNR and CDR2 is FQNEAQ (reference sequence). The chain's CDR3 is CASSLPSIASYNSPLHF. The complete variable domain, with remaining parts taken from reference TRBV7-9 and TRBJ1-6, reads DTGVSQNPRHKITKRGQNVTFRCDPISEHNRLYWYRQTLGQGPEFLTYFQNEAQLEKSRLLSDRFSAERPKGSFSTLEIQRTEQGDSAMYLCASSLPSIASYNSPLHFGNGTRLTVT.

The chain is built from TRBV29-1 and TRBJ1-1. Germline loops: CDR1 SQVTM, CDR2 ANQGSEA. The CDR3 has 13 residues. This CDR3 is CSVLVRMDTEAFF.

The CDR3 reads CASSLPFRQPTEAFF. The chain combines TRBV12-3 or TRBV12-4 with TRBJ1-1; TCRdb selects TRBD1, and the lack of DNA leaves this call unchecked. This CDR3 is 15 amino acids long.

V and J are TRBV7-2 and TRBJ2-3; TCRdb calls TRBD2, which cannot be checked without DNA. The CDR3 is made up of 15 amino acids. The V gene's germline CDR1 is SGHTA and CDR2 FQGNSA. This CDR3 reads CASSPGRVVWDTQYF.